The 12 T cell receptor beta chains presented below share a single source sample, sequenced in a study of T cell responses to AZD1222 COVID-19 vaccine (dated by TCRdb to the early 2020s). The library was generated by the immunoSEQ multiplex PCR assay. TCRdb holds this immuneACCESS table with in-frame rearrangements only. Some clones are missing; in checked studies, unresolved V genes explain under half, and the rest has no known cause. For this sample the table gives about 150,000 clones, of which 75% to 90% were detected only once. The ten largest clones take up roughly a tenth of the sample. The time point label here, explained by the study, means: about 28 days (+/-7) after the second vaccine dose. The input for sequencing was peripheral blood, taken 28 days after the second AZD1222 dose. These receptor sequences come from an adult who received the AZD1222 COVID-19 vaccine.

Here the CDR3 DNA reads TGTGCCAGCAGTTTCGGAGGGCGGCAGCCCGATGGCTACACCTTC. Protein product: CASSFGGRQPDGYTF. This chain uses TRBV28 with TRBJ1-2, with D unresolved. Germline V gene lookup returns CDR1 MDHEN and CDR2 SYDVKM. The germline V and J ends were trimmed by 3 bases and 6 bases, with 17 bases remaining between them. The CDR3 length is 15 residues.

V is TRBV28 and J is TRBJ2-5, with D possibly matching TRBD1 (6 bases). Trimming removed 2 bases from V and 5 bases from J, with 15 bases in between. Per the germline V gene, CDR1 is MDHEN and CDR2 is SYDVKM. This CDR3 is built from 15 residues. The CDR3 loop is CASSLDQGWGETQYF. CDR3 DNA: TGTGCCAGCAGTTTAGATCAGGGGTGGGGGGAGACCCAGTACTTC.

The chain employs TRBV6-5 and TRBJ1-5; D unresolved. Germline lookup yields CDR1 MNHEY and CDR2 SVGAGI. This CDR3 has 15 residues. V lost 0 bases, J lost 6 bases, and 12 bases lay in between. CDR3 in amino acids: CASSYSVGVGQPQHF. CDR3 DNA: TGTGCCAGCAGTTACTCGGTCGGGGTAGGTCAGCCCCAGCATTTT.

The chain recombines TRBV28 with TRBJ1-5, with TRBD1 as a possible D gene (5 bases). There are 15 residues in the CDR3. Germline V gene data show CDR1 as MDHEN and CDR2 as SYDVKM. The V end was cut by 3 bases, the J end by 5 bases, with 14 bases between. The CDR3 sequence is CASSLGVVSYQPQHF. For the CDR3, the DNA is TGTGCCAGCAGTTTGGGGGTAGTAAGCTATCAGCCCCAGCATTTT.

The gene calls are TRBV18 and TRBJ2-5, with D possibly called TRBD1 or TRBD2 (5 bases each). The V gene lost 3 bases and the J gene lost 2 bases, with 13 bases spanning the gap. This CDR3 comprises 15 residues. In germline, CDR1 is KGHSH, CDR2 LQKENI. This chain's CDR3 is CASSPSPGPQETQYF. In DNA form, the CDR3 reads TGTGCCAGCTCACCGTCTCCGGGACCACAAGAGACCCAGTACTTC.

The table lists this clone with a count of one. This chain joins TRBV10-3 and TRBJ2-2; TRBD2 matches 7 bases. The ends lost 4 bases at V and 0 bases at J; junction bases unmatched: 5. This CDR3 is 16 amino acids long. CDR1 is ENHRY, CDR2 SYGVKD, per germline. CDR3 in DNA: TGTGCCATCAGTGGACTAGCCAAATCGAACACCGGGGAGCTGTTTTTT. The encoded protein is CAISGLAKSNTGELFF.

The V gene is TRBV6-5, the J gene TRBJ2-5; possibly TRBD2 for D (6 bases). The CDR3 is made up of 15 amino acids. Between the trimmed V and J ends, which lost 6 bases and 5 bases, there was a span of 19 bases. Germline-derived CDR1 and CDR2 are MNHEY and SVGAGI. The CDR3 DNA follows: TGTGCCAGCAGCCCCATCGGGCAGGGAGGTGAGACCCAGTACTTC. Its translation: CASSPIGQGGETQYF.

The V call is TRBV7-3, the J call TRBJ2-6; D call uncertain. Germline loops: CDR1 SGHTA, CDR2 FQGTGA. CDR3 length: 15 amino acids. Trimming shortened V by 5 bases and J by 0 bases, and 8 bases separated the two germline ends. CDR3 protein: CASSQDVSGANVLTF. The CDR3 DNA follows: TGTGCCAGCAGCCAGGACGTCTCTGGGGCCAACGTCCTGACTTTC.

This rearrangement joins TRBV28 to TRBJ1-4; 7 nucleotides align to TRBD1. Looked up from germline, CDR1 is MDHEN and CDR2 is SYDVKM. The trim removed 7 bases at V and 7 bases at J, leaving 12 bases unmatched. The CDR3 runs to 15 residues. The DNA for the CDR3 is TGTGCCAGCACCGAGACGAGGGGGCGAGTTGAAAAACTGTTTTTT. Its translation: CASTETRGRVEKLFF.

This clone turned up a few times. V and J are TRBV29-1 and TRBJ2-7, with 8 bases that match TRBD2. The length of the CDR3 is 13 residues. V lost 4 bases and J lost 1; bases outside the gene matches: 3. The germline V gene has CDR1 SQVTM and CDR2 ANQGSEA. In DNA, the CDR3 is TGCAGCGTTGCGGGAGGGAGTTCCTACGAGCAGTACTTC. Translation: CSVAGGSSYEQYF.

This chain connects TRBV6-5 to TRBJ2-1; possibly TRBD1 for D (7 bases). The CDR3 covers 14 residues. Germline V gene data show CDR1 as MNHEY and CDR2 as SVGAGI. The V gene lost 6 bases and the J gene lost 3 bases, with 12 bases spanning the gap. The CDR3 region is CASSGGQNYNEQFF. The CDR3 DNA is TGTGCCAGCAGCGGGGGACAGAACTACAATGAGCAGTTCTTC.

The gene calls are TRBV30 and TRBJ1-5, with D hard to call. Germline V lookup: CDR1 GTSNPN, CDR2 SVGIG (reference sequence). The CDR3 is 15 residues long. The germline V and J ends were trimmed by 0 bases and 5 bases, with 14 bases remaining between them. CDR3 in DNA: TGTGCCTGGAGTGTAGGTGTTGGGGTGGATCAGCCCCAGCATTTT. This codes for CAWSVGVGVDQPQHF.